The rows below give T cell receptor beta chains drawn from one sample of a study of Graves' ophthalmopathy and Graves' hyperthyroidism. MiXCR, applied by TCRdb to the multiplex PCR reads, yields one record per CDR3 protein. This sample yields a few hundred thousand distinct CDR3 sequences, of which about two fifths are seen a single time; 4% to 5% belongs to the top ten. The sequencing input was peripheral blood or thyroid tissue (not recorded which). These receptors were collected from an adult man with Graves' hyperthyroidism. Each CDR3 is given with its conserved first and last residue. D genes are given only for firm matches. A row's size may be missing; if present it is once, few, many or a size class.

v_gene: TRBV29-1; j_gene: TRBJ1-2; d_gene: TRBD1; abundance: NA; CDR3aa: CSSTDRNYGYTF; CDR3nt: TGCAGCAGTACGGACAGGAACTATGGCTACACCTTC
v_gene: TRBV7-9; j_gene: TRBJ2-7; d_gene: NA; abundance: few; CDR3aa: CASRDDLNPYEQYF; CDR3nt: TGTGCCAGCAGGGACGACTTGAACCCCTACGAGCAGTACTTC
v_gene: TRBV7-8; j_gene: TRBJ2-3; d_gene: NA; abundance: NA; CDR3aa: CASSEAGTGGDTQYF; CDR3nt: TGTGCCAGTAGCGAGGCCGGGACCGGGGGAGATACGCAGTATTTT
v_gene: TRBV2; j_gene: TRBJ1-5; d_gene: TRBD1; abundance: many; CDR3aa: CASSPDRNSNQPQHF; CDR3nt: TGTGCCAGCAGTCCGGACAGGAATAGCAATCAGCCCCAGCATTTT
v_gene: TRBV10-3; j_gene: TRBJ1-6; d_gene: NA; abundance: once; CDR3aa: CAITGRDSPLHF; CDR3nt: TGTGCCATCACCGGGAGGGATTCACCCCTCCACTTT
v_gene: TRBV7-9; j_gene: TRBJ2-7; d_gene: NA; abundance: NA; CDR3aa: CASSPYRNSYEQYF; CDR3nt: TGTGCCAGCAGCCCCTACAGAAACTCCTACGAGCAGTACTTC
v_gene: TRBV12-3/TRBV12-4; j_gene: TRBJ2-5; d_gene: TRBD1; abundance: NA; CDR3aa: CASLPTEGTGIETQYF; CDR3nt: TGTGCCAGCCTCCCAACCGAGGGGACAGGGATCGAGACCCAGTACTTC
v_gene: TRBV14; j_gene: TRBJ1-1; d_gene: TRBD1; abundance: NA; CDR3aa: CAWSRNGQGGTEAFF; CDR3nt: TGTGCCTGGAGTCGCAACGGACAGGGTGGGACTGAAGCTTTCTTT
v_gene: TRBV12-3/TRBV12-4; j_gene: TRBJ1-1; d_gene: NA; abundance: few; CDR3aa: CASSFRVGITEAFF; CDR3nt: TGTGCCAGCAGTTTTCGCGTGGGGATAACTGAAGCTTTCTTT
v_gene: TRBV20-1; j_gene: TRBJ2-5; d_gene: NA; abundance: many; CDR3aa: CSGRDEETQYF; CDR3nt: TGCAGTGGGCGAGATGAGGAGACCCAGTACTTC
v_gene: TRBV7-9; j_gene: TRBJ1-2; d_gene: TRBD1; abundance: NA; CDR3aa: CASSNPGTGSYGYTF; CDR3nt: TGTGCCAGCAGCAATCCCGGGACAGGGTCCTATGGCTACACCTTC
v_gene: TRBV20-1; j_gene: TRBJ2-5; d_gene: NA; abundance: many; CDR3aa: CSASSQGGRTQYF; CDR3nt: TGCAGTGCTAGTTCACAGGGAGGACGGACCCAGTACTTC
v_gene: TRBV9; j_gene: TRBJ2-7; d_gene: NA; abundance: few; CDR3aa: CASSVGGGGKDEQYF; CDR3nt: TGTGCCAGCAGCGTAGGAGGGGGGGGGAAGGACGAGCAGTACTTC
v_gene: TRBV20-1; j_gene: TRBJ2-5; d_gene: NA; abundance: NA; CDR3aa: CSAGKETQYF; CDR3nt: TGCAGCGCGGGAAAAGAGACCCAGTACTTC
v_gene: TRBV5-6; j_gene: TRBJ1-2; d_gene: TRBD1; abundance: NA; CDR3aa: CASSLFGTDGYTF; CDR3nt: TGTGCCAGCAGCTTGTTCGGGACAGATGGCTACACCTTC
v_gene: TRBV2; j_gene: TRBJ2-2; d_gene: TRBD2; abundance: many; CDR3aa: CASSFPGLADANTGELFF; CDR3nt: TGTGCCAGCAGCTTTCCGGGACTAGCGGACGCGAACACCGGGGAGCTGTTTTTT
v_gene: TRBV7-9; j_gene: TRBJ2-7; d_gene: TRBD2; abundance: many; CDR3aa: CASSLSSGRDEQYF; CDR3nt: TGTGCCAGCAGCTTATCTAGCGGGAGGGACGAGCAGTACTTC
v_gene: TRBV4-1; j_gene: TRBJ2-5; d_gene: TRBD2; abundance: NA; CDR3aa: CASSQGALAGLRETQYF; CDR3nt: TGCGCCAGCAGCCAAGGGGCGCTAGCGGGCCTCAGGGAGACCCAGTACTTC
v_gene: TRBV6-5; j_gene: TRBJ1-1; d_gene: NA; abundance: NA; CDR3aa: CASTHVTGRVNTKAFF; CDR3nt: TGTGCCAGCACCCATGTTACAGGGAGGGTGAACACTAAAGCTTTCTTT
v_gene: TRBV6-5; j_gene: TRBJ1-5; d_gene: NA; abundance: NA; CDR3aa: CASSPGPGGPQHF; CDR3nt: TGTGCCAGCAGCCCCGGACCCGGCGGGCCCCAGCATTTT
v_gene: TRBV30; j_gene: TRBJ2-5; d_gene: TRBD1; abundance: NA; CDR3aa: CALSSGGTQYF; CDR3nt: TGTGCCCTTAGCTCAGGGGGGACCCAGTACTTC
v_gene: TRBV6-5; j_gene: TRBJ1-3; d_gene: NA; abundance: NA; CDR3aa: CASSLLWDRGNTIYF; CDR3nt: TGTGCCAGCAGCCTCCTTTGGGACCGCGGAAACACCATATATTTT
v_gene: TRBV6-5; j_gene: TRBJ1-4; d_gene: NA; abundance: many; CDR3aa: CASSYGGKLFF; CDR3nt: TGTGCCAGCAGTTACGGGGGAAAACTGTTTTTT
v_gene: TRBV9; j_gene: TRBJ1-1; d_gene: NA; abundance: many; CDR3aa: CASSQPSAEAFF; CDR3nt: TGTGCCAGCAGCCAACCCTCCGCTGAAGCTTTCTTT
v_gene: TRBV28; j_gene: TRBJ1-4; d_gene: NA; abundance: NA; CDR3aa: CASTSRDTGEKLFF; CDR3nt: TGTGCCAGCACCTCACGGGACACCGGTGAAAAACTGTTTTTT
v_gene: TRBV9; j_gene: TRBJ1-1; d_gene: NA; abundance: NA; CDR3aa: CASSESGVTEAFF; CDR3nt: TGTGCCAGCAGCGAGTCAGGGGTTACTGAAGCTTTCTTT
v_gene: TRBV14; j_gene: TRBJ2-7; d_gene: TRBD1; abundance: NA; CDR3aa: CASSPLGQGHEQYF; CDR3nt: TGTGCCAGCAGCCCACTAGGACAGGGCCACGAGCAGTACTTC
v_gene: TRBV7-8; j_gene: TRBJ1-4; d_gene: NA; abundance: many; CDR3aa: CASRVGGMANEKLFF; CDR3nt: TGTGCCAGCAGGGTGGGGGGCATGGCTAATGAAAAACTGTTTTTT
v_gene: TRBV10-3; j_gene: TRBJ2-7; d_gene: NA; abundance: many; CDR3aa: CAISGEVTTPYEQYF; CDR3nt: TGTGCCATCAGTGGTGAGGTAACCACCCCGTACGAGCAGTACTTC
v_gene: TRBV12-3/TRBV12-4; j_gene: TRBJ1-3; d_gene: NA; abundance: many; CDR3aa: CASSLTVAGNTIYF; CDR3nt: TGTGCCAGCAGTTTAACGGTGGCTGGAAACACCATATATTTT
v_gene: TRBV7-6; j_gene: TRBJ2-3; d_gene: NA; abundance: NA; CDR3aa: CASSLAGRGTDTQYF; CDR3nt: TGTGCCAGCAGCTTAGCGGGCAGGGGAACAGATACGCAGTATTTT
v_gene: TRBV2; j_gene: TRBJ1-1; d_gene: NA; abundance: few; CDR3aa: CASRNGGGRNTEAFF; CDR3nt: TGTGCCAGCAGGAACGGGGGGGGCCGGAACACTGAAGCTTTCTTT
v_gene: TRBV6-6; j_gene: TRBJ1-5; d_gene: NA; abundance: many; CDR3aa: CASSYSPSGQPQHF; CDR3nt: TGTGCCAGCAGTTACTCCCCCTCGGGTCAGCCCCAGCATTTT
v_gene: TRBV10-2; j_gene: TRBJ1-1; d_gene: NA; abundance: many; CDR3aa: CASSESTGVRTEAFF; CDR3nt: TGCGCCAGCAGTGAGTCGACTGGGGTGAGAACTGAAGCTTTCTTT
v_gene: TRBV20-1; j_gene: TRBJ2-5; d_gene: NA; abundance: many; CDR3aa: CSARLDRLQETQYF; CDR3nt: TGCAGTGCTAGGCTGGACAGACTCCAAGAGACCCAGTACTTC
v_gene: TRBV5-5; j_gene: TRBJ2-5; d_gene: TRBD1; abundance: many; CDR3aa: CASSLSRTGSPMAQYF; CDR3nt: TGTGCCAGCAGCTTGAGTCGGACAGGGTCGCCCATGGCCCAGTACTTC
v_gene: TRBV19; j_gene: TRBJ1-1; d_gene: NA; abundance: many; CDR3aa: CASSQTAYEAFF; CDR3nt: TGTGCCAGTAGCCAGACAGCGTATGAAGCTTTCTTT
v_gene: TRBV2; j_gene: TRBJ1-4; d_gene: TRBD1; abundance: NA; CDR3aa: CARSTGTGGTNEKLFF; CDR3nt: TGTGCCCGATCTACCGGGACAGGGGGCACGAATGAAAAACTGTTTTTT
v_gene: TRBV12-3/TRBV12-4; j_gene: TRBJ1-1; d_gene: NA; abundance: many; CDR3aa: CASSLVGAPNTEAFF; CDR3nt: TGTGCCAGCAGTTTAGTTGGGGCCCCGAACACTGAAGCTTTCTTT
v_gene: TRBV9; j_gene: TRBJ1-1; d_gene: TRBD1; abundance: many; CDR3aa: CASSGGTGAEAFF; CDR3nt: TGTGCCAGCTCAGGCGGGACAGGGGCTGAAGCTTTCTTT
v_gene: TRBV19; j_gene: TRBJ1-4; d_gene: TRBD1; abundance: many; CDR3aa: CASRGDRQGDEKLFF; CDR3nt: TGTGCCAGTAGAGGGGACCGACAGGGGGATGAAAAACTGTTTTTT
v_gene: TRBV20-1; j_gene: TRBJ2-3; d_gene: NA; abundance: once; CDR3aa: CSAISRDFSTGTQYF; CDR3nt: TGCAGTGCTATATCGCGGGACTTTAGCACAGGTACGCAGTATTTT
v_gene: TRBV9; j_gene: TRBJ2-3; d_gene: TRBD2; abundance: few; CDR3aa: CASTAGGLTDTQYF; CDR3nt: TGTGCCAGCACGGCGGGGGGTCTCACAGATACGCAGTATTTT
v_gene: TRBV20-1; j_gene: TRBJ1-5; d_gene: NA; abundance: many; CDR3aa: CSALDSQKSNQPQHF; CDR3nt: TGCAGTGCTCTGGACAGCCAAAAAAGCAATCAGCCCCAGCATTTT
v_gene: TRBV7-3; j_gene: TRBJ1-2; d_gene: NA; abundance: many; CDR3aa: CASSPRAGASYGYTF; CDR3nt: TGTGCCAGCAGCCCCAGGGCAGGGGCCAGCTATGGCTACACCTTC
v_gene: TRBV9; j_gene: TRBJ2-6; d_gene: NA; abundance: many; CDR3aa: CASSVATSGANVLTF; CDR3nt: TGTGCCAGCAGCGTAGCAACCTCTGGGGCCAACGTCCTGACTTTC
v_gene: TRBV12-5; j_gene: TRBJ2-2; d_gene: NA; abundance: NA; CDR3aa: CASGGQPNTGELFF; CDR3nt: TGTGCTAGCGGGGGCCAACCGAACACCGGGGAGCTGTTTTTT
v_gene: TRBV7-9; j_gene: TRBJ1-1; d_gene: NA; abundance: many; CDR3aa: CASSLSSWDTEAFF; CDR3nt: TGTGCCAGCAGCTTAAGCTCTTGGGACACTGAAGCTTTCTTT
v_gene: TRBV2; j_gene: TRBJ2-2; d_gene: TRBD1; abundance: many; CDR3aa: CASKPGQGRGELFF; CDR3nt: TGTGCCAGCAAACCGGGACAGGGTAGGGGGGAGCTGTTTTTT
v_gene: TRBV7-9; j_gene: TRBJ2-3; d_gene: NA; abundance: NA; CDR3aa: CASSLVPRRTDTQYF; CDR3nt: TGTGCCAGCAGCTTAGTCCCCCGCCGCACAGATACGCAGTATTTT
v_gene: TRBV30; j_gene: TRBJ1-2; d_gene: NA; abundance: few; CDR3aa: CAWSRGTDGYTF; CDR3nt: TGTGCCTGGAGTCGGGGGACGGATGGCTACACCTTC
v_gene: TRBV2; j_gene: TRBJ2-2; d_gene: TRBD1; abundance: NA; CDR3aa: CASKDREYTGELFF; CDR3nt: TGTGCCAGCAAGGACAGGGAATACACCGGGGAGCTGTTTTTT
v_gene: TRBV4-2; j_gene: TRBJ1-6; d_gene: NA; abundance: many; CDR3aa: CATRGQLNSPLHF; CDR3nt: TGTGCCACCCGGGGTCAGCTGAATTCACCCCTCCACTTT
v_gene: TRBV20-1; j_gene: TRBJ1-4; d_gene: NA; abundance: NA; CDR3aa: CSAPRLAGAEKLFF; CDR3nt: TGCAGTGCCCCGAGACTAGCGGGGGCTGAAAAACTGTTTTTT
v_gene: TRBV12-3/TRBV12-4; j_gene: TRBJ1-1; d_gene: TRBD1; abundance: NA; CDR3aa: CASRTGATNTEAFF; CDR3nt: TGTGCCAGCAGGACAGGGGCAACGAACACTGAAGCTTTCTTT
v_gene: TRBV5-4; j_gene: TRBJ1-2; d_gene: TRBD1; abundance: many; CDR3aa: CASSFWGAGGNGGYTF; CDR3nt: TGTGCCAGCAGCTTTTGGGGGGCAGGGGGAAACGGTGGCTACACCTTC
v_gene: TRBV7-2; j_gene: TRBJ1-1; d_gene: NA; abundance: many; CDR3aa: CASSRPRWGSRTEAFF; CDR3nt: TGTGCCAGCAGCCGACCCCGGTGGGGGTCTAGGACTGAAGCTTTCTTT
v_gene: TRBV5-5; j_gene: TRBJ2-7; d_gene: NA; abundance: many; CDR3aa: CASSVWDSPYEQYF; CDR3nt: TGTGCCAGCAGCGTTTGGGACTCCCCCTACGAGCAGTACTTC
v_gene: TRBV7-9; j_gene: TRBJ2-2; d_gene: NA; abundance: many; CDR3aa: CASSLDASDYTGELFF; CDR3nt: TGTGCCAGCAGCTTAGATGCTAGCGATTACACCGGGGAGCTGTTTTTT